Following are 5 T cell receptor beta chains from one sample sequenced in a study of CD8 T cells in ankylosing spondylitis. TCRdb processed the 5' RACE reads anew with MiXCR; each CDR3 protein has one entry. This sample has over 200,000 distinct CDR3 sequences, with over 9.5% found just once. The sequencing input was blood, either unsorted or a sorted T cell fraction (not recorded which). The receptors derive from a male donor with ankylosing spondylitis or in good health (not recorded which).

This clonotype was counted many times. This chain connects TRBV9 to TRBJ2-3, with TRBD2 matching 8 bases. Per germline, CDR1 SGDLS and CDR2 YYNGEE. There are 16 residues in the CDR3. V was pared by 0 bases and J by 0 bases, with 3 bases of the junction left unmatched. In nucleotides, the CDR3 is TGTGCCAGCAGCGTAGCCGCGGGGGGAAGCACAGATACGCAGTATTTT. As protein: CASSVAAGGSTDTQYF.

The genes are TRBV6-5 and TRBJ2-7; D not resolved. Trimming cost V 4 bases and J 5 bases, with 9 bases left between them. The CDR3 has 12 residues. CDR1 is MNHEY, CDR2 SVGAGI, per germline. Written as DNA, the CDR3 is TGTGCCAGCAGTTCCGCGCCTAACGAGCAGTACTTC. Protein sequence: CASSSAPNEQYF.

The genes are TRBV11-1 and TRBJ2-6; the D is unclear. V was trimmed by 5 bases and J by 2 bases, leaving 13 bases between them. This CDR3 spans 16 amino acids. Germline assignment: CDR1 SGHAT and CDR2 FQDESV (reference sequence). CDR3 protein: CASSRTLVTGANVLTF. CDR3 coding DNA: TGTGCCAGCAGCCGTACTCTCGTAACTGGGGCCAACGTCCTGACTTTC.

The chain combines TRBV28 with TRBJ2-1; weak D call: TRBD1 (5 bases). V lost 6 bases, J lost 7 bases, and 7 bases lay in between. Germline lookup yields CDR1 MDHEN and CDR2 SYDVKM. The length of the CDR3 is 11 residues. CDR3 nucleotides: TGTGCCAGCAGCCGACAGAATGAGCAGTTCTTC. Its protein is CASSRQNEQFF.

This clonotype was detected many times. V usage is TRBV20-1 and J usage is TRBJ2-1, with D perhaps matching TRBD2 (6 bases). The CDR3 consists of 15 residues. Trimming shortened V by 3 bases and J by 1 base, and 13 bases separated the two germline ends. The germline CDR1 and CDR2 sequences are DFQATT and SNEGSKA (reference sequence). The CDR3 DNA reads as TGCAGTGCTAGGGACCTAGCGTGGTCCTACAATGAGCAGTTCTTC. Translation: CSARDLAWSYNEQFF.